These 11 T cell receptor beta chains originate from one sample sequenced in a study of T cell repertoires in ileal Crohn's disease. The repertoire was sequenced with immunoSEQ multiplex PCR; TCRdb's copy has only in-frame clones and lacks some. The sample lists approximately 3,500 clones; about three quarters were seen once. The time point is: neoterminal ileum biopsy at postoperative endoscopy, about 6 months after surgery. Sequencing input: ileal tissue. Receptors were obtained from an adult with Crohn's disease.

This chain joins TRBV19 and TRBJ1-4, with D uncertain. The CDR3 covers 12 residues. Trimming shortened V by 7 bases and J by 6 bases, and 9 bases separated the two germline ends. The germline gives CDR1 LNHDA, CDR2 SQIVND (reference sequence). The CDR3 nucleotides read TGTGCCAGTAATCGGCGGGATGAAAAACTGTTTTTT. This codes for CASNRRDEKLFF.

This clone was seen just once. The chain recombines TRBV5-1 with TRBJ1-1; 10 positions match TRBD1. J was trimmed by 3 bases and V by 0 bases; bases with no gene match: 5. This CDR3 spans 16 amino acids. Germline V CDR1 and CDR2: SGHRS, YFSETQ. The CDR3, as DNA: TGCGCCAGCAGCTTGGGGACAGGGGGACGGGACACTGAAGCTTTCTTT. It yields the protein CASSLGTGGRDTEAFF.

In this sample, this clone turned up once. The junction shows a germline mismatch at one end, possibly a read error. CDR3 sequence: CAWSERGTATQYF. The CDR3 region has the DNA TGTGCCTGGAGTGAAAGGGGCACAGCTACGCAGTATTTT. The gene calls are TRBV30 and TRBJ2-3, with D possibly matching TRBD1 (5 bases). This CDR3 has 13 amino acids. Germline V gene data show CDR1 as GTSNPN and CDR2 as SVGIG (reference sequence).

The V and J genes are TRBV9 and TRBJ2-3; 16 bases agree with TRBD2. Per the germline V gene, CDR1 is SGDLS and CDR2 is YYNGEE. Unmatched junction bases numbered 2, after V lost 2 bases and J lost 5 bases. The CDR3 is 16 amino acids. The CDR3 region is CASSVGTSGGGDTQYF. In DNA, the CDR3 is TGTGCCAGCAGCGTCGGGACTAGCGGGGGGGGAGATACGCAGTATTTT.

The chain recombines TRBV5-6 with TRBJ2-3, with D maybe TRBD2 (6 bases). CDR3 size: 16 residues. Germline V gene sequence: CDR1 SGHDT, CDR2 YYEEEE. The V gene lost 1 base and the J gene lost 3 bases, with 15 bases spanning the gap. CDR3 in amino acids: CASSLLARTTTDTQYF. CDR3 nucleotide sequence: TGTGCCAGCAGCTTGCTTGCCCGGACTACGACAGATACGCAGTATTTT.

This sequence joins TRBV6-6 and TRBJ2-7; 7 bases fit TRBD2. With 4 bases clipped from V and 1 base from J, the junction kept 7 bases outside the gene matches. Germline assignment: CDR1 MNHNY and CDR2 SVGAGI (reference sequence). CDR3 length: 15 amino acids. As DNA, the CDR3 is TGTGCCAGCAGTTCCGGACTAGTACCTTCCTACGAGCAGTACTTC. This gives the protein CASSSGLVPSYEQYF.

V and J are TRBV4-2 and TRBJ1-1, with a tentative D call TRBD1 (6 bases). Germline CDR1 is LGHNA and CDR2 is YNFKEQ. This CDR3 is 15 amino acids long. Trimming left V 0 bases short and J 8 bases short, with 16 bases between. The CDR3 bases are TGTGCCAGCAGCCAAGATATGGGGGCACTAACGGAAGCTTTCTTT. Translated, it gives CASSQDMGALTEAFF.

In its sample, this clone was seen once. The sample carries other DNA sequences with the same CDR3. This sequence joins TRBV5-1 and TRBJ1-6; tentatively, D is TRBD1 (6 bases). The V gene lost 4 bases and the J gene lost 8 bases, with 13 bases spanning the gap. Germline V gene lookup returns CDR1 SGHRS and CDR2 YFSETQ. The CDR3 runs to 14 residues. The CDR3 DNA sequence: TGCGCCAGCAGCACCAGGGCAGGGGATTCACCCCTCCACTTT. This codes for CASSTRAGDSPLHF.

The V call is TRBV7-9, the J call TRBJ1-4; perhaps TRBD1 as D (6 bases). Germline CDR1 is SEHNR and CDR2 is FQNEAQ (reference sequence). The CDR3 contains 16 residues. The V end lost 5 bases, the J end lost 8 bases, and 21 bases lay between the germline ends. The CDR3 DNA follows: TGTGCCAGCAGCCCCCAAGGGCAGACAGGAGTAGAAAAACTGTTTTTT. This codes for CASSPQGQTGVEKLFF.

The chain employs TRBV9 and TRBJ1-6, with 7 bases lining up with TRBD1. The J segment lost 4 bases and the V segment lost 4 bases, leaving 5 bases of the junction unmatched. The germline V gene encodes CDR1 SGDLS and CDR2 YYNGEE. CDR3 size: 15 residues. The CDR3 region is CASSTTGQYNSPLHF. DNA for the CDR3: TGTGCCAGCAGCACAACGGGACAGTATAATTCACCCCTCCACTTT.

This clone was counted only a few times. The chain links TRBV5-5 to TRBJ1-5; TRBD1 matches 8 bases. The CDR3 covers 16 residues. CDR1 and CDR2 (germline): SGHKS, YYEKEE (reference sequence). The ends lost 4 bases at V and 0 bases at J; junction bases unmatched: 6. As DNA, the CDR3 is TGTGCCAGCAGCCCGGGACAGGACTATAGCAATCAGCCCCAGCATTTT. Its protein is CASSPGQDYSNQPQHF. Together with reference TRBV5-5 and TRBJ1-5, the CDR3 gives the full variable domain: DAGVTQSPTHLIKTRGQQVTLRCSPISGHKSVSWYQQVLGQGPQFIFQYYEKEERGRGNFPDRFSARQFPNYSSELNVNALLLGDSALYLCASSPGQDYSNQPQHFGDGTRLSIL.